This T cell receptor beta chain was obtained from a study of beta chain features in type 1 diabetes. Study background: Patients shared similar age, gender and cell yields with healthy donors. Study-wide points: Type 1 diabetes patients had TCRB CDR3s that were shorter (moderately but significantly so) in all four CD4+ subsets. cDNA sequencing could over-represent cells with high TCR expression.

This clone was picked up a small number of times. What it binds is not known. Trimming took 3 bases from V and 6 from J; bases not matched to a gene: 3. Germline V gene sequence: CDR1 SGHAT, CDR2 FQDESV (reference sequence). The CDR3 covers 14 residues. cDNA synthesis used the whole RNA isolate, giving expressed TCRB sequences. TCRdb's copy holds only in-frame clones and misses some; the assay was immunoSEQ multiplex PCR. This repertoire shows over 650,000 clones, more than 12% found once; its top ten account for 0.035% to 0.045%. The sequenced material came from naive CD4+ T cells from blood. This sequence joins TRBV11-1 and TRBJ2-1, with 9 bases matching TRBD2. The TCR originated in a young man with type 1 diabetes. CDR3 in amino acids: CASSFAGGRNEQFF. CDR3 DNA sequence: TGTGCCAGCAGCTTTGCGGGAGGGCGCAATGAGCAGTTCTTC.